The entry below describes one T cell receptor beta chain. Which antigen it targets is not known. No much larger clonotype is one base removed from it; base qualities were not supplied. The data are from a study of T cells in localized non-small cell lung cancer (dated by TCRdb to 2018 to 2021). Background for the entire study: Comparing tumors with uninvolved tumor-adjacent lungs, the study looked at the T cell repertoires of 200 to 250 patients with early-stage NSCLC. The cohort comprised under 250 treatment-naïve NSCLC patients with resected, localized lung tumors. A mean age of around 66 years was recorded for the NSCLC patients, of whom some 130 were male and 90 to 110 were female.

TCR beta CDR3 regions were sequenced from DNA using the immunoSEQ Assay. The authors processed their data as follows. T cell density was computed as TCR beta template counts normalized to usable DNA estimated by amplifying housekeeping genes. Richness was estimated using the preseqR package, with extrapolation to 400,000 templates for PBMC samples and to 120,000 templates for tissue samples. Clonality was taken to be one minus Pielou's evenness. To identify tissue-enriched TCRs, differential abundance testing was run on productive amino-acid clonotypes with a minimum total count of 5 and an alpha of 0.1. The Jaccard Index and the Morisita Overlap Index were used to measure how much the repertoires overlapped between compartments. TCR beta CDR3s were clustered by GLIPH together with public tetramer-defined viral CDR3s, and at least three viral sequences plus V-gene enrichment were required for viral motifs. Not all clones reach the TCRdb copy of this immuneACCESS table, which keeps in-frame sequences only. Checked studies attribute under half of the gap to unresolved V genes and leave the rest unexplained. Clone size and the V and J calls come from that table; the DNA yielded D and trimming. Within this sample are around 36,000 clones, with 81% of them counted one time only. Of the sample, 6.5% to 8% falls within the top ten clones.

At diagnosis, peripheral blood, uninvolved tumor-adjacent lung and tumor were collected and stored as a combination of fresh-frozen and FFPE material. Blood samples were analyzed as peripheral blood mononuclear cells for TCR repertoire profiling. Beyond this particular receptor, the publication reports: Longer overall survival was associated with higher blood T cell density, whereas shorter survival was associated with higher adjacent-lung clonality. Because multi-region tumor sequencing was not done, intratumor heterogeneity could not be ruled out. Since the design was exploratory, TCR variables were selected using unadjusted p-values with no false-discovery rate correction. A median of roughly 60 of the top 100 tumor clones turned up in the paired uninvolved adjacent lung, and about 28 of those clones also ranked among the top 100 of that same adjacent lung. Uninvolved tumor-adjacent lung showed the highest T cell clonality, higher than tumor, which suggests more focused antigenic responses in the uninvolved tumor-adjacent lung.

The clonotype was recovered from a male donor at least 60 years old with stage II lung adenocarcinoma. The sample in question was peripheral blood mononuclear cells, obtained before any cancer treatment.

The CDR3 loop reads CASRYQGFNTGELFF. The bases read TGTGCCAGCAGATATCAGGGGTTCAACACCGGGGAGCTGTTTTTT. This chain is built from TRBV28 and TRBJ2-2, and TRBD1 may be the D gene, going by 6 matching bases. Spanning cysteine to phenylalanine, the CDR3 consists of 15 amino acids. This entry keeps only the CDR3 DNA: 45 bases, framed from base 1. In the germline V gene, CDR1 corresponds to MDHEN and CDR2 to SYDVKM. V gives up 6 bases and J gives up 2 bases, and the segment between their germline ends measures 13 bases.